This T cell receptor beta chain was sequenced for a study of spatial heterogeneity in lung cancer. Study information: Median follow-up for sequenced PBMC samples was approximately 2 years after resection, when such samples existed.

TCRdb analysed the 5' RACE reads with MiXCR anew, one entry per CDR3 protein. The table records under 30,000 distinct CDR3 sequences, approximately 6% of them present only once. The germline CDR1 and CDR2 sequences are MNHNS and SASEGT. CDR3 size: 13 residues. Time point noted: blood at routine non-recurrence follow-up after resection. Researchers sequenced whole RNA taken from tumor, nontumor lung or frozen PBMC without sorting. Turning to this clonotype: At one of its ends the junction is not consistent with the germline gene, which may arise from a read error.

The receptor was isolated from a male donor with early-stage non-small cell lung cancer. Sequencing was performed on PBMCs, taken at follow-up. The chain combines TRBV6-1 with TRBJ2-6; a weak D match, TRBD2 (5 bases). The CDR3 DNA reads TGTGTCAGCCTAGTACCGGGAGCCAACGTCCTGACTTTC. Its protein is CVSLVPGANVLTF.